A selection of T cell receptor beta chains follows, all from one sample in a study of blood T cell repertoires in COVID-19. Only in-frame clones appear in the TCRdb table, and some are missing; sequencing was by immunoSEQ multiplex PCR. The sample yields 250,000 to 400,000 clones, roughly 88% seen once. The sample consisted of peripheral blood. The receptor set was obtained from a woman under 40 with COVID-19, enrolled during active disease. Both conserved end residues are part of each CDR3. Each record gives: D gene, J gene, V gene, clone size, CDR3 protein, CDR3 DNA. The D gene is left open where the match is weak. Only part of the rows carry a size: once, few, many, or a class if the clone is expanded.

TRBD1,TRBJ1-1,TRBV5-4,.,CASSSTYRGNTEAFF,TGTGCCAGCAGCTCCACCTACAGGGGGAACACTGAAGCTTTCTTT
.,TRBJ1-4,TRBV30,.,CAWSARTEMNEKLFF,TGTGCCTGGAGTGCTAGGACAGAAATGAATGAAAAACTGTTTTTT
.,TRBJ2-1,TRBV6-5,.,CANSLGGNEQFF,TGTGCCAACTCCCTCGGGGGCAATGAGCAGTTCTTC
.,TRBJ2-6,TRBV7-9,.,CASSSKEQVNSGANVLTF,TGTGCCAGCAGCTCCAAGGAACAGGTCAACTCTGGGGCCAACGTCCTGACTTTC
TRBD1,TRBJ2-2,TRBV24-1,.,CATSDSTGTGQIGELFF,TGTGCCACCAGTGATTCCACCGGGACAGGGCAGATAGGGGAGCTGTTTTTT
TRBD1,TRBJ2-7,TRBV6-2/TRBV6-3,.,CASSTGTVYEQYF,TGTGCCAGCAGTACGGGGACAGTCTACGAGCAGTACTTC
TRBD1,TRBJ1-2,TRBV19,.,CASSISGQGANSYGYTF,TGTGCCAGTAGTATCTCTGGACAGGGGGCTAACAGCTATGGCTACACCTTC
.,TRBJ2-3,TRBV15,.,CATSREGQAPDTQYF,TGTGCCACCAGCAGAGAAGGCCAGGCCCCAGATACGCAGTATTTT
TRBD1,TRBJ2-1,TRBV2,.,CASRPDGTGDQFF,TGTGCCAGCAGACCAGATGGGACAGGGGATCAGTTCTTC
.,TRBJ2-7,TRBV9,once,CASSPHEGEQYF,TGTGCCAGCAGCCCCCATGAGGGCGAGCAGTACTTC
TRBD1,TRBJ1-2,TRBV19,once,CASSETGYGYTF,TGTGCCAGTAGTGAGACAGGGTACGGCTACACCTTC
.,TRBJ1-2,TRBV27,once,CASSESGYHGYTF,TGTGCCAGCAGTGAATCAGGATATCATGGCTACACCTTC
.,TRBJ1-1,TRBV19,once,CASQDTLPMNTEAFF,TGTGCCAGTCAGGACACTCTCCCGATGAACACTGAAGCTTTCTTT
.,TRBJ1-2,TRBV6-5,once,CASTPGHGEAGYTF,TGTGCCAGCACCCCCGGCCACGGGGAGGCTGGCTACACCTTC
.,TRBJ1-1,TRBV2,.,CASSEARRDTEAFF,TGTGCCAGCAGTGAAGCGCGCAGGGATACTGAAGCTTTCTTT
.,TRBJ1-5,TRBV6-2/TRBV6-3,.,CASSLRGFQPQHF,TGTGCCAGCAGTTTAAGGGGATTTCAGCCCCAGCATTTT
TRBD2,TRBJ2-1,TRBV9,.,CASSIRLAGVNEQFF,TGTGCCAGCAGCATACGACTAGCGGGCGTCAATGAGCAGTTCTTC
TRBD1,TRBJ1-4,TRBV7-9,.,CASSSTGAVWEKLFF,TGTGCCAGCAGCTCGACAGGGGCGGTGTGGGAAAAACTGTTTTTT
TRBD1,TRBJ1-2,TRBV6-5,.,CASSSGAGGSYTF,TGTGCCAGCAGTTCAGGAGCAGGGGGTAGCTACACCTTC
.,TRBJ1-2,TRBV7-9,.,CASSSRRADYYGYTF,TGTGCCAGCAGCTCCAGGAGGGCGGACTACTATGGCTACACCTTC
TRBD1,TRBJ2-1,TRBV7-9,once,CASSPPGGSYNEQFF,TGTGCCAGCAGCCCTCCAGGGGGCAGCTACAATGAGCAGTTCTTC
TRBD1,TRBJ1-4,TRBV10-3,once,CAISDRGNEKLFF,TGTGCCATCAGCGACAGGGGGAATGAAAAACTGTTTTTT
.,TRBJ1-1,TRBV18,.,CASSPRLDTEAFF,TGTGCCAGCTCACCACGACTTGACACTGAAGCTTTCTTT
.,TRBJ2-2,TRBV5-6,.,CASSLGQLTGELFF,TGTGCCAGCAGCTTGGGACAGCTCACCGGGGAGCTGTTTTTT
.,TRBJ1-5,TRBV28,once,CASSLPGGRSNQPQHF,TGTGCCAGCAGTCTCCCCGGGGGGCGAAGCAATCAGCCCCAGCATTTT
.,TRBJ1-3,TRBV3-1/TRBV3-2,.,CASSLDESTIYF,TGTGCCAGCAGCCTAGATGAGAGCACCATATATTTT
TRBD2,TRBJ2-7,TRBV7-9,.,CASSPLMGGDSYEQYF,TGTGCCAGCAGCCCCCTGATGGGGGGGGACTCCTACGAGCAGTACTTC
.,TRBJ1-1,TRBV12-5,.,CASALEGAAFF,TGTGCTAGTGCCTTGGAGGGCGCAGCTTTCTTT